This TCR beta chain derives from a study of shared clonotypes between healthy human individuals. This clone was seen a few times. This same CDR3 is encoded by further DNA sequences in the sample. There are 13 residues in the CDR3. V shed 5 bases and J shed 1 base, with 8 bases lying between them. Germline V gene lookup returns CDR1 SNHLY and CDR2 FYNNEI. Data came from immunoSEQ multiplex PCR; TCRdb stores just in-frame clones and leaves some out. The sample has fewer than 650,000 clones; around 80% are singletons. Material for sequencing was PBMCs. The genes are TRBV2 and TRBJ1-1, with TRBD1 as a possible D gene (6 bases). This TCR was sampled from a woman aged 40 to 49 in good health. Some clones in this sample may be carry-over from other donors' samples. The CDR3, as DNA: TGTGCCAGCAGTCTACAGGGGAACACTGAAGCTTTCTTT. It codes for CASSLQGNTEAFF.